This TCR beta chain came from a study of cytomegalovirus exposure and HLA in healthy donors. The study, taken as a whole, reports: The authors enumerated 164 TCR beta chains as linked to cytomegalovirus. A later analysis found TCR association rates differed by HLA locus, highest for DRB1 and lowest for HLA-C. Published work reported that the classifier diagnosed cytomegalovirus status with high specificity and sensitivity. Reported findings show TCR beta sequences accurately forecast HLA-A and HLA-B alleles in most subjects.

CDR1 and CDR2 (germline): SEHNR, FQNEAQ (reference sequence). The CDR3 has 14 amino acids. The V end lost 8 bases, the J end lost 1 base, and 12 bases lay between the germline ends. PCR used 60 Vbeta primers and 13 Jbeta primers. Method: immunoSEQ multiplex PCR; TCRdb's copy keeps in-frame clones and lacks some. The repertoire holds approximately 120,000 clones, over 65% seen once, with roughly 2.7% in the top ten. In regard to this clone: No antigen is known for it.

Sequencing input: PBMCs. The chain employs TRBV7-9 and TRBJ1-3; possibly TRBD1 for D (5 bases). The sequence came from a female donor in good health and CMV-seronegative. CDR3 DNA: TGTGCCAGCGCCGCGGGGGAATCTGGAAACACCATATATTTT. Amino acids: CASAAGESGNTIYF.